This TCR beta chain was retrieved from a study of cytomegalovirus exposure and HLA in healthy donors (dated by TCRdb to about 2017). Study-wide context: An earlier analysis of several hundred of the donors reported about 280 Gb of sequence data and 95 million to 130 million unique TCR beta sequences obtained from some 200 million T cells. Approximately 300 gigabases of sequencing data and tens of millions of unique TCR sequences made up an early release that covered several hundred HLA-typed donors. Among the roughly 430 genotyped donors, around 81% belonged to the genetic ancestry cluster associated with self-reported Caucasian donors. The study aimed to test whether signatures of past pathogen exposure could be identified by cataloging public T cell receptors. The study used immunosequencing to profile the T cell repertoires of some 600 subjects and linked those repertoires to cytomegalovirus serostatus. Besides the first cohort of approximately 670 subjects, a separate validation cohort made up of 95 to 150 different subjects was used. To predict cytomegalovirus infection status, the study combined high-throughput TCR immunosequencing, statistical association of individual TCRs with disease status, and machine learning. A later analysis re-analyzed previously published TCR beta repertoires from 666 donors and added high-resolution HLA genotyping to study TCR occurrence patterns. Rather than using new phenotypic data, the later analysis identified candidate immune exposures from TCR beta sequences and from how often those sequences occurred across donors. An earlier analysis of a few hundred of the donors applied high-throughput TCR beta sequencing to assess whether each TCR beta V gene segment acted as functional or pseudogenic. Alongside the repertoire data, information on donor age, sex, ethnicity and CMV serostatus was compiled. A later genetic analysis used genome-wide SNP genotypes for about 55% of the 666 donors, treating that subset as a discovery cohort. All discovery cohort repertoires had been generated using a single sequencing platform. HLA typing covered class I and class II loci at four-digit resolution. Typing coverage varied by locus: 629-630 donors for A, B, C, DRB1 and DQB1; about 520 for DQA1; more than 600 for DPA1; about 450 for DPB1. Roughly 5 DR-DQ haplotypes were treated as single units for association and clustering because of strong linkage in the cohort. Among 300 to 450 genotyped donors of the cohort, an average of approximately 230,000 unique TCR beta nucleotide sequences were sequenced per donor, 15% to 20% of them non-productive.

The cohort consisted of fewer than 700 healthy bone marrow donors. All cohort members were sampled while nominally healthy, although unrecorded immune exposures were likely present. The donor tested CMV seronegative and was one of the 352 seronegative cohort members. Each donor provided a peripheral blood sample, and peripheral blood mononuclear cells were used for TCR beta sequencing. The Qiagen DNeasy Blood Extraction Kit was used to extract genomic DNA from the blood cell samples. Regarding this clone: This receptor's antigen is unknown. No base-level quality is on record; no much larger clone is a single base apart.

Paper-wide results and their limitations: According to the authors, the approach could potentially be generalized to other disease states and immunological phenotypes. A further reported finding was that TCR beta sequences accurately predicted the HLA-A and HLA-B alleles for most subjects in the first cohort. Compared with equally common non-associated chains, HLA-associated TCR beta chains in a later analysis were more clonally expanded and had lower generation probabilities. When HLA alleles, especially DR and DQ, strongly co-occurred, TCR associations were difficult to assign to individual alleles. HLA typing was unavailable for some donors at each locus, so association tests used only the typed subset. In the study, roughly 160 TCR beta chains were listed as associated with cytomegalovirus. According to a later analysis, TCR association rates differed among HLA loci, with DRB1 alleles showing the most associated TCRs and HLA-C alleles showing the fewest. Correlated functional status among segregating V segments might reflect linkage disequilibrium, but an unknown experimental factor could not be ruled out. The classifier was reported to diagnose cytomegalovirus status with high specificity and sensitivity in both the original cohort and the validation cohort. Presence/absence analyses assumed roughly uniform sequencing depth across donors, an assumption that may not hold. Several of the top co-occurrence clusters appeared to be linked to parvovirus B19, influenza, CMV and Epstein-Barr virus, according to a later analysis. Broadly in line with IMGT annotations, most TCR beta V segments showed up in productive rearrangements about 90% or about 30% of the time in an earlier analysis of 587 of the donors. In this cohort, only TCR beta chains were sequenced, and detectable features were limited by the absence of alpha or paired-chain data. In a later genetic analysis, a missense DCLRE1C variant was associated with V-gene and J-gene trimming of TCR beta chains, and the association was replicated in an independent cohort. Immune exposure information for the cohort was limited to CMV serostatus. Because counts were too low, about 18 rarely observed V segments, including chromosome 9 orphons, were excluded from the earlier analysis of roughly 580 of the donors. A group of highly shared sequence variants was considered likely to be a technical artifact of the sequencing pipeline. Specific HLA alleles were associated with around 18,000 TCR beta sequences at a false discovery rate of 0.05 in a later analysis. A few of the identified cytomegalovirus-associated TCR beta chains were confirmed in vitro to be specific for cytomegalovirus antigens. Across donors, most TCR sequences were observed very rarely, whereas some public TCRs were present in many individuals. Some IMGT-functional V segments, including TRBV6-2 and TRBV6-3, could not be told apart with the 87-base-pair reads, so those segments were excluded. In a later analysis, most CMV-associated TCR beta chains were found to appear HLA-restricted, with HLA associations seemingly driven largely by CMV exposure. A later genetic analysis reported fewer N-insertions in productive TCRs among donors in an Asian-associated ancestry cluster than the approximately 670-donor mean.

Library construction relied on the immunoSEQ multiplex PCR assay. The multiplex PCR relied on a mix of 60 forward primers for TCR Vbeta segments and 13 reverse primers for TCR Jbeta segments. The CDR3 region of rearranged TCR beta genes was amplified from genomic DNA by a multiplex PCR assay. Amplified TCR beta libraries were sequenced as 87-base-pair reads on the Illumina HiSeq System. The authors processed their data as follows. In a later analysis, tens of millions of unique TCR beta chains were counted across the 690 or so repertoires, and roughly 11 million of these chains were shared by at least two donors. Raw reads were error-corrected and collapsed into unique sequences with a nearest-neighbor algorithm that merged closely related sequences to remove PCR and sequencing errors. Alignment of CDR3 sequences to IMGT reference sequences was used to assign V, D and J gene segments. For a sequence to be retained, at least a six-nucleotide match to both a V gene segment and a J gene segment was required. Rearrangements were classified as productive when the CDR3 lacked stop codons and remained in frame with V and J, and all other rearrangements were classified as non-productive. CDR3 was defined by IMGT convention, running from the second conserved V-encoded cysteine to the conserved J-encoded phenylalanine. The earlier analysis of about 590 of the donors excluded sequences that lacked an unambiguous match to a single V gene segment. An earlier analysis of under 750 of the donors called V segments functional above 56.7% productive rearrangements and segregating when the between-donor standard deviation exceeded 5%. A statistical classification framework was built for diagnosing cytomegalovirus status from the catalog of TCR beta chain sequences. V and J gene assignment, in a later analysis, came from comparing TCR nucleotide sequences with IMGT/GENE-DB human TR gene sequences. The TCRdist pipeline was used in a later analysis to assign CDR3 sequences and most-parsimonious VDJ recombination scenarios. In a later analysis, each TCR beta chain was defined by its CDR3 amino acid sequence together with its V-gene family, and reads lacking a unique V-gene family were excluded. As a way to deal with suspected cross-contamination and a sequencing artifact, a later analysis dropped over 550 nucleotide sequences that were highly shared and had low generation probability. In a later analysis, a clonal expansion index for each public chain was calculated from normalized within-repertoire ranks of inferred template counts. In a later analysis, generation probabilities were computed with a VDJ recombination model fitted to out-of-frame rearrangements, and the resulting probabilities were checked against IGoR. A later analysis scored TCR-TCR, TCR-HLA and TCR-CMV co-occurrence with hypergeometric tests, applying a repertoire-size bias correction to TCR pairs. To estimate false discovery rates, a later analysis permuted the HLA or CMV assignments 20 times. In a later analysis, co-occurring TCRs were grouped using DBSCAN, with TCRdist sequence similarity added in when clustering inside HLA-allele-positive subsets. Repertoires with fewer than 30,000 or more than 120,000 public chains, plus five repertoires with anomalous nucleotide sharing, were excluded from co-occurrence clustering. What TCRdb holds here is the immuneACCESS table cut down to in-frame rearrangements. Part of the clones is not present; checked against another copy, under half of the missing clones reflect an unresolved V gene, and the others are unexplained. V and J calls and clone size follow that table, whereas D and trimming were derived from the DNA. The sample table contains 55,000 to 70,000 clones; only one count was recorded for 65% to 75% of them. The top ten clonotypes cover under 6% of the sample.

The germline V gene supplies CDR1 SGDLS and CDR2 YYNGEE. The V end loses 1 base and the J end loses 4 bases, and a stretch of 16 bases separates them. The CDR3 spans 16 residues, from the cysteine through the phenylalanine. The DNA shown is the 48-base CDR3, in frame from base 1. The receptor was isolated from a woman aged 25 to 39 in good health and CMV-seronegative. Recombination joined TRBV9 with TRBJ2-3; TRBD2 is possibly the D segment (5 matching bases). Sequenced sample: PBMCs. The DNA sequence reads TGTGCCAGCAGCGTACCCCGACGGACCGGGGCAGATACGCAGTATTTT. This gives the protein CASSVPRRTGADTQYF.